One sample yielded the 15 T cell receptor beta chains listed below, sequenced in a study of T cell responses to AZD1222 COVID-19 vaccine. Assay used: immunoSEQ multiplex PCR; TCRdb lists only in-frame clones, some missing. The table shows about 150,000 clones, with 90% occurring only once. The source was peripheral blood, collected on day 0 of AZD1222 vaccination. The receptors were gathered from an adult in good health.

The chain recombines TRBV7-2 with TRBJ2-4, with TRBD2 identical over 10 bases. V was pared by 1 base and J by 4 bases, with 4 bases of the junction left unmatched. Germline CDR1 SGHTA, CDR2 FQGNSA. There are 16 residues in the CDR3. The CDR3 bases are TGTGCCAGCAGCTTAGGGCTAGCGGGGGTAAAAAACATTCAGTACTTC. Its protein is CASSLGLAGVKNIQYF.

The rearrangement links TRBV12-2 to TRBJ1-1. TRBV12-2 is reported as a pseudogene. The CDR3 extends over 14 amino acids. In DNA, the CDR3 is TGTGCAAGTCGCCCCCGAAGGACGAACACTGAAGCTTTCTTT. Amino acids: CASRPRRTNTEAFF.

The chain has TRBV29-1 and TRBJ1-2; 9 bases agree with TRBD1. The CDR3 sequence is 16 residues long. V shed 5 bases, J shed 4 bases, and the junction held 14 bases outside the gene matches. Per germline, CDR1 SQVTM and CDR2 ANQGSEA. CDR3 loop: CSVRPSPGGQGYGYTF. In DNA, the CDR3 is TGCAGCGTTCGACCCTCACCGGGGGGACAGGGCTATGGCTACACCTTC.

The chain couples TRBV2 to TRBJ2-7; no clear D gene. V dropped 6 bases and J dropped 2 bases, with 5 bases sitting between them. The CDR3 extends over 11 amino acids. Germline CDR1 and CDR2: SNHLY and FYNNEI. CDR3 sequence reads: CASSEAYEQYF. The CDR3 DNA sequence: TGTGCCAGCAGCGAGGCCTACGAGCAGTACTTC.

This clone was recorded once. This sequence joins TRBV6-1 and TRBJ1-3; tentatively, D is TRBD1 (5 bases). The CDR3 is made up of 16 amino acids. The germline V and J ends were trimmed by 0 bases and 4 bases, with 13 bases remaining between them. Germline-derived CDR1 and CDR2 are MNHNS and SASEGT. The chain's CDR3 is CASSEAGRGYGNTIYF. The DNA of the CDR3 is TGTGCCAGCAGTGAAGCGGGAAGGGGCTACGGAAACACCATATATTTT.

The chain uses TRBV7-9 and TRBJ1-5; TRBD1 matches at 8 bases. With V trimmed by 5 bases and J by 3 bases, 12 bases remained unmatched. Germline V gene sequence: CDR1 SEHNR, CDR2 FQNEAQ (reference sequence). The CDR3 covers 17 residues. CDR3 nucleotides: TGTGCCAGCAGCGAGGGGGGGACAGGCCTCATCAATCAGCCCCAGCATTTT. Its translation: CASSEGGTGLINQPQHF.

The chain joins TRBV5-1 to TRBJ1-5; possibly TRBD1 for D (5 bases). The CDR3 is 17 amino acids. Germline V CDR1 and CDR2: SGHRS, YFSETQ. Deletions cut 4 bases from V and 0 bases from J, with 17 bases between. CDR3 protein: CASSPGVGAYSNQPQHF. DNA of the CDR3: TGCGCCAGCAGCCCCGGGGTCGGGGCTTATAGCAATCAGCCCCAGCATTTT. Full variable domain (missing parts from reference TRBV5-1 and TRBJ1-5): KAGVTQTPRYLIKTRGQQVTLSCSPISGHRSVSWYQQTPGQGLQFLFEYFSETQRNKGNFPGRFSGRQFSNSRSEMNVSTLELGDSALYLCASSPGVGAYSNQPQHFGDGTRLSIL.

The genes are TRBV19 and TRBJ1-2; unclear D gene. This CDR3 has 13 residues. The V gene lost 0 bases and the J gene lost 8 bases, with 10 bases spanning the gap. Germline values: CDR1 LNHDA, CDR2 SQIVND (reference sequence). The CDR3 sequence is CASSIEQNWGYTF. In DNA, the CDR3 is TGTGCCAGTAGTATAGAGCAGAATTGGGGCTACACCTTC.

The rearrangement joins TRBV27 to TRBJ1-6; D is ambiguous. The CDR3 length is 13 residues. Germline lookup yields CDR1 MNHEY and CDR2 SMNVEV (reference sequence). The ends were cut back, 7 bases at V and 8 bases at J, with 12 bases in the middle. CDR3 bases: TGTGCCAGCATGGACCGCTGGGATTCACCCCTCCACTTT. This codes for CASMDRWDSPLHF.

This rearrangement joins TRBV6-5 to TRBJ2-1; no definite D call. Germline V gives CDR1 MNHEY, CDR2 SVGAGI. Between the trimmed V and J ends, which lost 2 bases and 10 bases, there was a span of 6 bases. The CDR3 is 11 amino acids. The CDR3 region has the DNA TGTGCCAGCAGTTACCCGCCCGAGCAGTTCTTC. Its protein is CASSYPPEQFF.

In its sample, this clone was seen once. The V call is TRBV6-5, the J call TRBJ2-7, with 9 bases matching TRBD2. J lost 1 base, V lost 6 bases, and 7 bases had no gene match. Germline CDR1 and CDR2: MNHEY and SVGAGI. The CDR3 spans 15 residues. The CDR3 DNA reads as TGTGCCAGCAGGGATAGCGGGGGCCTTTCCTACGAGCAGTACTTC. Translation: CASRDSGGLSYEQYF.

This clone was found once. Other DNA sequences in this specimen translate into the identical CDR3. The V gene is TRBV7-2, the J gene TRBJ2-7; TRBD1 agrees at 9 bases. Germline CDR1 SGHTA, CDR2 FQGNSA. Germline trimming cut 5 bases from V and 2 bases from J; bases unmatched to any gene: 4. This CDR3 comprises 14 residues. CDR3 sequence reads: CASSPRTGAYEQYF. Written as DNA, the CDR3 is TGTGCCAGCAGCCCAAGGACAGGGGCCTACGAGCAGTACTTC.

V and J are TRBV5-6 and TRBJ1-6, with 12 bases aligning to TRBD1. The CDR3 extends over 19 amino acids. Trimming took 1 base from V and 0 from J; bases not matched to a gene: 5. Per the germline V gene, CDR1 is SGHDT and CDR2 is YYEEEE. As DNA, the CDR3 is TGTGCCAGCAGCTTGACGGGGACAGGGGGCATCTCCTATAATTCACCCCTCCACTTT. Translation: CASSLTGTGGISYNSPLHF.

This clone was recorded once. The rearrangement links TRBV18 to TRBJ2-1; 8 bases agree with TRBD1. Unmatched junction bases numbered 0, after V lost 0 bases and J lost 5 bases. CDR1 is KGHSH and CDR2 is LQKENI in the germline V gene. This CDR3 is 14 amino acids long. CDR3 in amino acids: CASSPPRGHNEQFF. In DNA form, the CDR3 reads TGTGCCAGCTCACCACCCAGGGGGCACAATGAGCAGTTCTTC.

V is TRBV11-1 and J is TRBJ1-1; a possible D gene is TRBD1 (5 bases). V was clipped by 3 bases and J by 2 bases, with 13 bases between them. The CDR3 has 15 amino acids. From germline, CDR1 is SGHAT and CDR2 FQDESV (reference sequence). CDR3 sequence (DNA): TGTGCCAGCAGCTTTATGGACGGGGCAAACACTGAAGCTTTCTTT. Protein sequence: CASSFMDGANTEAFF.